Following are 4 T cell receptor beta chains from one sample sequenced in a study of memory CD4+ T cells and cytomegalovirus serostatus (dated by TCRdb to about 2019). The library relied on the immunoSEQ multiplex PCR assay. TCRdb mirrors the immuneACCESS table, restricted to in-frame sequences. Some clones are absent from its copies; in checked studies, under half trace to an unresolved V gene, and the reason for the others is unknown. For this sample there are roughly 28,000 clones; approximately 72% appear just once. The top ten clonotypes cover under 0.75% of the sample. A FACSAria II was used to sort memory CD4+ T cells, defined as single viable CD3+CD4+CD8-CD45RO+ cells. Sequencing used memory CD4+ T cells from blood. These receptors were taken from an adult in good health and CMV-seronegative.

This sequence joins TRBV28 and TRBJ2-6; the D is unclear. The CDR3 runs to 15 residues. CDR1 and CDR2 from the germline V gene are MDHEN and SYDVKM. Trimming removed 2 bases at V and 1 base at J, with 6 bases between. The CDR3 nucleotides are TGTGCCAGCAGTTTAATACAGTCTGGGGCCAACGTCCTGACTTTC. This encodes CASSLIQSGANVLTF. The variable domain in full, completed from reference TRBV28 and TRBJ2-6, reads DVKVTQSSRYLVKRTGEKVFLECVQDMDHENMFWYRQDPGLGLRLIYFSYDVKMKEKGDIPEGYSVSREKKERFSLILESASTNQTSMYLCASSLIQSGANVLTFGAGSRLTVL.

V and J are TRBV6-5 and TRBJ1-1; tentatively, D is TRBD1 (6 bases). Trimming cost V 8 bases and J 0 bases, with 10 bases left between them. CDR1 is MNHEY and CDR2 is SVGAGI in the germline V gene. The CDR3 has 13 amino acids. The CDR3 sequence is CASLTGMNTEAFF. CDR3 sequence (DNA): TGTGCCAGCTTAACAGGGATGAACACTGAAGCTTTCTTT.

This sequence joins TRBV2 and TRBJ2-5, with D possibly called TRBD1 or TRBD2 (5 bases each). There are 12 residues in the CDR3. Trimming cost V 6 bases and J 7 bases, with 12 bases left between them. Germline V CDR1 and CDR2: SNHLY, FYNNEI. CDR3 DNA sequence: TGTGCCAGCAGCTCGGGACCTGTGACCCAGTACTTC. It codes for CASSSGPVTQYF.

The chain joins TRBV6-1 to TRBJ1-6; the match to TRBD1 covers 10 bases. In germline, CDR1 is MNHNS, CDR2 SASEGT. V trimming: 3 bases; J trimming: 10 bases; junction bases outside the gene matches: 6. CDR3 length equals 15 residues. The CDR3: CASSELTGGDSPLHF. The DNA of the CDR3 is TGTGCCAGCAGTGAGTTGACAGGGGGCGACTCACCCCTCCACTTT.